The sequence of this T cell receptor (beta chain) was determined in a study of shared clonotypes between healthy human individuals. Study-wide results and limits: Owing to a small donor count, the genetic and exposure-history diversity represented was limited. Sequencing depth was expected to influence donor clonotype sharing. Blood alone was sampled, and tissue repertoires likely differ.

All participating donors were Caucasian adults from Nashville, Tennessee. About this clone: What it recognizes is unknown.

Trimming pared 5 bases from V and 7 bases from J, leaving 6 bases between. Germline CDR1 and CDR2: GTSNPN and SVGIG (reference sequence). CDR3 length: 10 residues. The protocol was immunoSEQ multiplex PCR, while the TCRdb copy is restricted to in-frame clones and leaves out a portion. This table holds about 560,000 clones, roughly 72% found once. The genes are TRBV30 and TRBJ2-4; D is uncertain. The TCR originated in a middle-aged woman in good health. Some clones in this sample may be carry-over from other donors' samples. Sequenced input: PBMCs. The CDR3 region is CAWGLNIQYF. As DNA, the CDR3 is TGTGCCTGGGGTCTTAACATTCAGTACTTC.